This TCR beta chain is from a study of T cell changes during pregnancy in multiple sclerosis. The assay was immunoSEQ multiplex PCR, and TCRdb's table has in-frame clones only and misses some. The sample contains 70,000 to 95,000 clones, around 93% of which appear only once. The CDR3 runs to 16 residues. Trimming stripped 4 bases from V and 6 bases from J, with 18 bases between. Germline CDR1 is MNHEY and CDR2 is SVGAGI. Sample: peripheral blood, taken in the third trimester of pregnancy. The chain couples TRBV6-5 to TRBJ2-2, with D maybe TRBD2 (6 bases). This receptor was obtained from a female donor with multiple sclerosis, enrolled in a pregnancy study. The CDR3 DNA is TGTGCCAGCAGTTTATCGGGACTCCCTAGACCCGGGGAGCTGTTTTTT. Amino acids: CASSLSGLPRPGELFF.